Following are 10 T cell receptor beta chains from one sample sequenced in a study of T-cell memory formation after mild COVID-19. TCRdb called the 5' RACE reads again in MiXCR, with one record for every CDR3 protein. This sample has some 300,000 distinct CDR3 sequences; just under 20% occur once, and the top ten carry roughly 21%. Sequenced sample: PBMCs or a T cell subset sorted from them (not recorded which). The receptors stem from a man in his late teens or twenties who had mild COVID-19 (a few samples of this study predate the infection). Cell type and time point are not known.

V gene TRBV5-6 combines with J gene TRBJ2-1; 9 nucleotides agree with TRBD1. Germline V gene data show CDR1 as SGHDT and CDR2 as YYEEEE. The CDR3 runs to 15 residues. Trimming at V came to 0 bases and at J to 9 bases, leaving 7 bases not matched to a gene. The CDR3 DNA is TGTGCCAGCAGCTTGGGGGACAGGGAGACCCCTGAGCAGTTCTTC. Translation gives CASSLGDRETPEQFF.

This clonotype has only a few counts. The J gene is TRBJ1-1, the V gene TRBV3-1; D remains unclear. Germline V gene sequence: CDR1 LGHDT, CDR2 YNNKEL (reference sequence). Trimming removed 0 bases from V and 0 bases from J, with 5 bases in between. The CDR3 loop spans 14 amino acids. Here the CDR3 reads CASSQERMNTEAFF. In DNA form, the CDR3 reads TGTGCCAGCAGCCAAGAACGGATGAACACTGAAGCTTTCTTT.

CDR3 sequence reads: CASSLLRTQGLGAFF. In nucleotides, the CDR3 is TGTGCCAGCAGCTTGCTAAGGACTCAGGGCCTTGGTGCTTTCTTT. V and J are TRBV5-4 and TRBJ1-1; D may be TRBD1 (5 bases). V was cut by 1 base and J by 11 bases, with 21 bases left in between. The CDR3 loop spans 15 amino acids. In germline, CDR1 is SGHNT, CDR2 YYREEE (reference sequence).

CDR3 bases: TGTGCCAGCAGCTCGGGACGGCCGCCTAGCACAGATACGCAGTATTTT. This encodes CASSSGRPPSTDTQYF. This sequence joins TRBV12-3 or TRBV12-4 and TRBJ2-3; D could derive from TRBD1 or TRBD2 (5 bases each). CDR3 length equals 16 residues. Trimming took off 6 bases at V and 0 bases at J, with 16 bases between the two ends.

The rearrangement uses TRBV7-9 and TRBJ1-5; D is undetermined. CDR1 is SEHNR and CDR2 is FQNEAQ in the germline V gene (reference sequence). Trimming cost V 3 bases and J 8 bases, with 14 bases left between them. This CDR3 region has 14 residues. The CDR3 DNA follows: TGTGCCAGCAGCTTGGAGACGGCGGCGGAGCCCCAGCATTTT. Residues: CASSLETAAEPQHF.

CDR3 DNA sequence: TGTGCCAGCAGCGTAGATAACAGGGCCACAGATACGCAGTATTTT. Amino acid sequence: CASSVDNRATDTQYF. The chain combines TRBV9 with TRBJ2-3; TRBD1 is a possible D gene (6 bases). This CDR3 has 15 amino acids. Trimming removed 0 bases from V and 2 bases from J, with 10 bases in between. Germline V gene sequence: CDR1 SGDLS, CDR2 YYNGEE.

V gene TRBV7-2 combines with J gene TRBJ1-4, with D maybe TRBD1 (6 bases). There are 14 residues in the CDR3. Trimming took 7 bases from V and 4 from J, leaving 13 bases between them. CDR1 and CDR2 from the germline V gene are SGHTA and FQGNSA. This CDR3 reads CASTKQGRNEKLFF. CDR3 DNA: TGTGCCAGCACCAAACAGGGCCGTAATGAAAAACTGTTTTTT.

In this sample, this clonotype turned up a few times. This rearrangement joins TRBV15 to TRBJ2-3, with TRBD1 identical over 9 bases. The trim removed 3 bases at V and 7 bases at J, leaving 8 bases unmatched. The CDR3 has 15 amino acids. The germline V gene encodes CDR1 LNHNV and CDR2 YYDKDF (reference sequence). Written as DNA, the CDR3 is TGTGCCACCAGCAGGGCCGGGACAGGGTCCAATACGCAGTATTTT. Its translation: CATSRAGTGSNTQYF.

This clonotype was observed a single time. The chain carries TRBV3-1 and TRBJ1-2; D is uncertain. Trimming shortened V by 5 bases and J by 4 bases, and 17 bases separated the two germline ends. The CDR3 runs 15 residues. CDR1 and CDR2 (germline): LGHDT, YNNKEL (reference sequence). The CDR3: CASSVSPRESYGYTF. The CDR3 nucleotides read TGTGCCAGCAGCGTATCACCCAGAGAGTCCTATGGCTACACCTTC. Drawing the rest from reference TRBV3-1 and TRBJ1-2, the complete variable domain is DTAVSQTPKYLVTQMGNDKSIKCEQNLGHDTMYWYKQDSKKFLKIMFSYNNKELIINETVPNRFSPKSPDKAHLNLHINSLELGDSAVYFCASSVSPRESYGYTFGSGTRLTVV.

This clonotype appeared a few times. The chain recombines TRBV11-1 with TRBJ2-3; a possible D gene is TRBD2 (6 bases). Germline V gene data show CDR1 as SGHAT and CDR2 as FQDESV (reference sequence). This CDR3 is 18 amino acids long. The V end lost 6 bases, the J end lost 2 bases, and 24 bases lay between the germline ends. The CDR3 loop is CASSFDKAGSGFTDTQYF. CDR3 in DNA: TGTGCCAGCAGTTTCGACAAAGCCGGGAGTGGGTTCACAGATACGCAGTATTTT.